This paragraph reports one T cell receptor (beta chain). The antigen is undetermined. The sample comes from a study of follicular helper T cells after annual influenza vaccination. Study conclusions and caveats: Recurrent ICOS+CD38+ cTfh clonotypes included tetramer and AIM influenza-specific ones.

Time point specified: 2014-2015 season, 7 days after vaccination. TCRdb's copy holds only in-frame clones and misses some; the assay was immunoSEQ multiplex PCR. The table lists about 10,000 clones, over 80% of them singletons. The germline CDR1 and CDR2 sequences are DFQATT and SNEGSKA (reference sequence). V was pared by 3 bases and J by 11 bases, with 1 base of the junction left unmatched. There are 10 residues in the CDR3. This sequence joins TRBV20-1 and TRBJ2-1, with 7 bases lining up with TRBD2. The sequencing here drew on CXCR5- memory CD4+ T cells sorted from blood, taken 7 days after influenza vaccination. This TCR derives from an adult who received the influenza vaccine. Here the CDR3 reads CSASGRKQFF. CDR3 sequence (DNA): TGCAGTGCTAGCGGGAGGAAGCAGTTCTTC.